This TCR beta chain was sequenced in a study of T cell responses to AZD1222 COVID-19 vaccine. Sequencing used immunoSEQ multiplex PCR; TCRdb keeps in-frame clones, though not all of them. The sample yields about 110,000 clones, roughly 89% seen once. This CDR3 region has 13 residues. V lost 5 bases, J lost 6 bases, and 14 bases lay in between. CDR1 is LGHDT, CDR2 YNNKEL, per germline (reference sequence). The source is an adult who received the AZD1222 COVID-19 vaccine. The material was peripheral blood, obtained 28 days after the second AZD1222 dose. The chain employs TRBV3-1 (or the pseudogene TRBV3-2) and TRBJ2-7; D is perhaps TRBD1 or TRBD2 (5 bases each). Written as DNA, the CDR3 is TGTGCCAGCAGCGATCAGGGAGCACGCGAGCAGTACTTC. Translating gives CASSDQGAREQYF.